The 8 T cell receptor beta chains below all came from one sample that was sequenced in a study of OX40 agonist ivuxolimab in advanced cancers. Clones were read by immunoSEQ multiplex PCR, and TCRdb kept only the in-frame ones, dropping some. The sample holds about 83,000 clones; approximately 90% are singletons and the top ten take over 8.5%. The source material was CD4+ or CD8+ T cells sorted from blood, sampled in a trial of the OX40 agonist ivuxolimab. The receptors originated from an adult with an advanced solid tumor such as melanoma, head and neck, liver or kidney cancer.

The CDR3 DNA is TGTGCCGCACTCGACAGGACTCACTACGAGCAGTACTTC. Residues: CAALDRTHYEQYF. The chain uses TRBV6-1 and TRBJ2-5; a weak D match, TRBD1 (6 bases). The J call may be incorrect, as the DNA end agrees better with TRBJ2-7. This CDR3 contains 13 residues. The germline CDR1 and CDR2 sequences are MNHNS and SASEGT.

The V gene is TRBV4-1, the J gene TRBJ2-5; D unresolved. The J call may be wrong; the DNA end is better matched by TRBJ2-7. Germline lookup yields CDR1 MGHRA and CDR2 YSYEKL. CDR3 length: 16 residues. CDR3 DNA sequence: TGCGCCAGCAGCCAAGAACTTGACATTTACTCCTACGAGCAGTACTTC. Amino acid sequence: CASSQELDIYSYEQYF.

V usage is TRBV6-5 and J usage is TRBJ2-7; 12 bases are a match to TRBD2. The CDR3 is 16 residues long. With V trimmed by 2 bases and J by 2 bases, 4 bases remained unmatched. Germline V CDR1 and CDR2: MNHEY, SVGAGI. CDR3 coding DNA: TGTGCCAGCAGTTACCCTACTAGCGGGGGGACCTACGAGCAGTACTTC. This encodes CASSYPTSGGTYEQYF.

The chain joins TRBV9 to TRBJ2-1; D could derive from TRBD1 or TRBD2 (5 bases each). The CDR3 is 13 residues long. Germline V gene sequence: CDR1 SGDLS, CDR2 YYNGEE. The V and J ends lost 7 bases and 1 base respectively, with 9 bases between them. CDR3 amino acids: CASQGGSYNEQFF. The CDR3 nucleotides read TGTGCCAGCCAGGGCGGGTCCTACAATGAGCAGTTCTTC.

This clone has only a few counts. This rearrangement joins TRBV29-1 to TRBJ2-7, with D possibly called TRBD1 or TRBD2 (5 bases each). V was trimmed by 4 bases and J by 3 bases, leaving 13 bases between them. CDR3 size: 13 residues. Germline CDR1 SQVTM, CDR2 ANQGSEA. The CDR3 region is CSVVRGEDYEQYF. CDR3 DNA: TGCAGCGTTGTTAGGGGAGAGGACTACGAGCAGTACTTC.

J is TRBJ1-1 and V is TRBV5-6; the match to TRBD1 covers 7 bases. With V trimmed by 0 bases and J by 1 base, 12 bases remained unmatched. The V gene's germline CDR1 is SGHDT and CDR2 YYEEEE. CDR3 length: 18 amino acids. The CDR3 sequence is CASSLGVWDRESNTEAFF. In DNA, the CDR3 is TGTGCCAGCAGCTTGGGGGTGTGGGACAGAGAGTCGAACACTGAAGCTTTCTTT.

The J gene is TRBJ1-2, the V gene TRBV13, with D tentatively TRBD1 (5 bases). The CDR3 has 12 residues. Trimming took off 8 bases at V and 4 bases at J, with 11 bases between the two ends. From germline, CDR1 is PRHDT and CDR2 FYEKMQ (reference sequence). CDR3 sequence (DNA): TGTGCCAGCCGCGGGGGTTTCTATGGCTACACCTTC. Translating gives CASRGGFYGYTF.

Here the CDR3 DNA reads TGTGCCACCTCGGGGACCTACGAGCAGTACTTC. The encoded protein is CATSGTYEQYF. V and J are TRBV19 and TRBJ2-7; D might be TRBD2 (5 bases). This CDR3 is built from 11 residues. CDR1 is LNHDA and CDR2 is SQIVND in the germline V gene (reference sequence). V was shortened by 10 bases and J by 2 bases, with 9 bases between the two germline ends.